These T cell receptor beta chains were read from a single sample in a study of blood T cell repertoires in COVID-19. Some clones are missing from TCRdb's copy, which holds only in-frame ones; the method was immunoSEQ multiplex PCR. The sample contains around 150,000 clones, about 88% of which appear only once. Material: peripheral blood. These receptors came from a man aged 60-69 years with active or convalescent COVID-19. Each CDR3 is given with its conserved first and last residue. D genes are given only for firm matches. Expanded clones are given a class, and other clones once, few, many or no size at all.

CDR3 DNA	CDR3 protein	clone size	V gene	J gene	D gene
TGCGCCAGCGGGGGGACAGGGGCCACTAGGGCTGGGAATGAGCAGTTCTTC	CASGGTGATRAGNEQFF	.	TRBV5-1	TRBJ2-1	TRBD1
TGTGCCAGTGACAGGGTCGGGCAGTACTTC	CASDRVGQYF	.	TRBV6-5	TRBJ2-7	TRBD1
TGCGCCAGCAGCTTGGGACAGGGGCCCCCCTACGAGCAGTACTTC	CASSLGQGPPYEQYF	.	TRBV5-1	TRBJ2-7	TRBD1
TGCAGCGTTGAAGGGCAGGGGGTGAGGGAAAAACTGTTTTTT	CSVEGQGVREKLFF	.	TRBV29-1	TRBJ1-4	TRBD1
TGTGCCAGCAGCGTCGGGACTAGCGGGATCAGTCATGAGCAGTTCTTC	CASSVGTSGISHEQFF	.	TRBV9	TRBJ2-1	TRBD2
TGTGCCAGCAGCTTATCGGGGGAGAGAGCTTTCTTT	CASSLSGERAFF	.	TRBV7-9	TRBJ1-1	.
TGTGCCAGCAGCTTTAACGTGGCCGTAGAGACCCAGTACTTC	CASSFNVAVETQYF	.	TRBV7-2	TRBJ2-5	.
TGCGCCAGCAGCGAGAACAGGGGGCGCAGTCTGGGGACAGATACGCAGTATTTT	CASSENRGRSLGTDTQYF	.	TRBV5-1	TRBJ2-3	TRBD1
TGTGCCAGCAGACCGGGAGGGGATTCGCAGTATTTT	CASRPGGDSQYF	.	TRBV7-9	TRBJ2-3	TRBD2
TGTGCCAGCAGCAGTACCTACGAGCAGTACTTC	CASSSTYEQYF	.	TRBV6-5	TRBJ2-7	.
TGTGCCAGCAGCCAAGAAGGGCAGGGGAACACTGAAGCTTTCTTT	CASSQEGQGNTEAFF	.	TRBV3-1/TRBV3-2	TRBJ1-1	.
TGTGCCAGCTCACCAGCAGGGGGGAACACTGAAGCTTTCTTT	CASSPAGGNTEAFF	.	TRBV18	TRBJ1-1	TRBD1
TGTGCCTCGACAGGGAGTCGCGAAAAACTGTTTTTT	CASTGSREKLFF	.	TRBV30	TRBJ1-4	TRBD1
TGTGCCAGCAGCGTAGACTATAGCAATCAGCCCCAGCATTTT	CASSVDYSNQPQHF	once	TRBV9	TRBJ1-5	.
TGTGCCAGCAGTGAAGCCGGGACAGGATCCTACGAGCAGTACTTC	CASSEAGTGSYEQYF	.	TRBV6-1	TRBJ2-7	TRBD1
TGTGCCAGCAGCTTAGTTGGACTAGCGGGTTTCGGGGAGCTGTTTTTT	CASSLVGLAGFGELFF	.	TRBV7-8	TRBJ2-2	TRBD2
TGTGCCAGCAGTTTAGGGACTCCAAAGCAGTTCTTC	CASSLGTPKQFF	once	TRBV12-3/TRBV12-4	TRBJ2-1	.
TGTGCCAGCAGCATCCAACAGGGGGTTGGAACTGAAGCTTTCTTT	CASSIQQGVGTEAFF	.	TRBV11-1	TRBJ1-1	TRBD1
TGTGCCATCACTGGACAGGGTACGGTCTCCGAGCAGTACTTC	CAITGQGTVSEQYF	.	TRBV10-3	TRBJ2-7	TRBD1
TGTGCCAGCAGCTTACTACGAGAAAAACTGTTTTTT	CASSLLREKLFF	.	TRBV7-9	TRBJ1-4	.
TGTGCCAGTAGTGAGACAGGGTCCCCAGAGACCCAGTACTTC	CASSETGSPETQYF	.	TRBV19	TRBJ2-5	TRBD1
TGTGCCAGCAGCCAAGATCGGGGGACAGGGGGGCCCTATGGCTACACCTTC	CASSQDRGTGGPYGYTF	.	TRBV4-2	TRBJ1-2	TRBD1
TGCGCCAGCAGCCAGAACGGGGGCTCTGGAAACACCATATATTTT	CASSQNGGSGNTIYF	once	TRBV5-1	TRBJ1-3	.
TGTGCCAGCAGGATGGACAGGGTTAATCAGCCCCAGCATTTT	CASRMDRVNQPQHF	.	TRBV6-5	TRBJ1-5	TRBD1
TGTGCCAGCAGTACTCGGGACAGCCAAGCTTTCTTT	CASSTRDSQAFF	.	TRBV6-5	TRBJ1-1	TRBD1
TGTGCCAGCAGTTCCTACGCCGGGACAGGATCCGGCTACACCTTC	CASSSYAGTGSGYTF	.	TRBV6-5	TRBJ1-2	TRBD1
TGTGCCAGCACCCCTTCAAGAGGGTTGGGCACCGGGGAGCTGTTTTTT	CASTPSRGLGTGELFF	.	TRBV28	TRBJ2-2	.
TGTGCCAGCTCACCACGCAGGGAATCCTACGAGCAGTACTTC	CASSPRRESYEQYF	once	TRBV18	TRBJ2-7	.
TGTGCCAGCAGTCAACTAGCGGGATTTACCGGGGAGCTGTTTTTT	CASSQLAGFTGELFF	.	TRBV27	TRBJ2-2	TRBD2
TGTGCCAGCAGCCAAAGGACAGCGAACACTGAAGCTTTCTTT	CASSQRTANTEAFF	few	TRBV3-1/TRBV3-2	TRBJ1-1	.
TGTGCCAGCAGTCCCCAGCGAGGACAGGGTAATCAGCCCCAGCATTTT	CASSPQRGQGNQPQHF	.	TRBV27	TRBJ1-5	TRBD1
TGTGCCAGCAGTGCAGGCGGGACAGGAGTGAGCTATGGCTACACCTTC	CASSAGGTGVSYGYTF	.	TRBV6-4	TRBJ1-2	TRBD1
TGTGCCAGCAGCCGACAGGGCGGCAATCAGCCCCAGCATTTT	CASSRQGGNQPQHF	.	TRBV3-1/TRBV3-2	TRBJ1-5	TRBD1
TGTGCCAGCAGCCTCCTCTCTGGAAACACCATATATTTT	CASSLLSGNTIYF	.	TRBV4-2	TRBJ1-3	.
TGTGCCATCAGCGCTAGCGGGAGGGAAACCTACGAGCAGTACTTC	CAISASGRETYEQYF	.	TRBV10-3	TRBJ2-7	TRBD2
TGCGCCAGCAGGTCAGGGATGAACACTGAAGCTTTCTTT	CASRSGMNTEAFF	.	TRBV10-1	TRBJ1-1	.
TGCGCCAGCAGCTTGGAACAGGGGGTGGCTTTCTTT	CASSLEQGVAFF	.	TRBV5-1	TRBJ1-1	TRBD1
TGTGCCAGCAGCCCCGGGGTAGCGGGAAGATACGAGCAGTACTTC	CASSPGVAGRYEQYF	few	TRBV5-6	TRBJ2-7	TRBD2
TGTGCCAGCAGCCGACAGGGGTACGACGAGCAGTACTTC	CASSRQGYDEQYF	.	TRBV12-3/TRBV12-4	TRBJ2-7	TRBD1
TGTGCCAGCAGCCCTCGATCCGGGACAGTTAGCACAGATACGCAGTATTTT	CASSPRSGTVSTDTQYF	.	TRBV7-9	TRBJ2-3	TRBD1
TGTGCCAGCAGCTTGAGGGACAGGGGGCTTGGCTACACCTTC	CASSLRDRGLGYTF	.	TRBV5-8	TRBJ1-2	TRBD1
TGTGCCAGCAGCGTAACGACTAGCGGGGTCCTTAGCACAGATACGCAGTATTTT	CASSVTTSGVLSTDTQYF	.	TRBV9	TRBJ2-3	TRBD2
TGTGCCAGCAGTTTATCTACAGACAACTATGGCTACACCTTC	CASSLSTDNYGYTF	.	TRBV28	TRBJ1-2	.
TGTGCCAGCAGCATTACCTCCGGGACAGGGAACGAGCAGTACTTC	CASSITSGTGNEQYF	.	TRBV7-2	TRBJ2-7	TRBD1